These 7 T cell receptor beta chains were sequenced from one sample in a study of T cells expressing NK-cell markers. TCRdb processed the 5' RACE reads again and assigns one entry to each CDR3 protein, with no DNA. This sample's clone table lists some 600,000 distinct CDR3 sequences. The specimen sequenced was blood T cells: a sorted CD56 or NKG2C T cell subset, CD4+ or CD8+ T cells, or bulk PBMC T cells (not recorded which). The receptors stem from a man between 18 and 35 years old in good health.

This rearrangement joins TRBV28 to TRBJ2-1. There are 12 residues in the CDR3. Germline values: CDR1 MDHEN, CDR2 SYDVKM. The CDR3: CASSLPSYEQFF.

The chain joins TRBV4-2 to TRBJ2-1; the D call from TCRdb, TRBD2, cannot be confirmed without DNA. Germline values: CDR1 LGHNA, CDR2 YNFKEQ. The length of the CDR3 is 20 residues. The CDR3 sequence: CASSQDLDSGRAWSYNEQFF.

The rearrangement uses TRBV12-3 or TRBV12-4 and TRBJ2-7; the D call of TRBD2 rests on TCRdb alone, since no DNA is present to check it. The CDR3 runs to 15 residues. CDR3: CASNEGTSGSNEQYF.

The rearrangement links TRBV18 to TRBJ2-5; TCRdb reports TRBD1, a call that lacks DNA to check it against. The germline CDR1 and CDR2 sequences are KGHSH and LQKENI. The CDR3 has 14 amino acids. Here the CDR3 reads CASSPTGVAETQYF.

CDR3 sequence reads: CASTPGLADGELFF. The chain employs TRBV27 and TRBJ2-2; the D call of TRBD2 rests on TCRdb alone, since no DNA is present to check it. CDR3 length equals 14 residues. CDR1 and CDR2 from the germline V gene are MNHEY and SMNVEV (reference sequence).

The chain has TRBV6-5 and TRBJ1-2; the TCRdb D gene call, TRBD1, has no DNA to confirm it. CDR3 length: 15 residues. Germline V gene lookup returns CDR1 MNHEY and CDR2 SVGAGI. CDR3 loop: CASSYTSGARRGYTF.

The rearrangement joins TRBV7-9 to TRBJ2-5; absent DNA, TCRdb's TRBD1 call cannot be checked. Per germline, CDR1 SEHNR and CDR2 FQNEAQ (reference sequence). The CDR3 runs to 15 residues. The chain's CDR3 is CASSAGDRGSETQYF.